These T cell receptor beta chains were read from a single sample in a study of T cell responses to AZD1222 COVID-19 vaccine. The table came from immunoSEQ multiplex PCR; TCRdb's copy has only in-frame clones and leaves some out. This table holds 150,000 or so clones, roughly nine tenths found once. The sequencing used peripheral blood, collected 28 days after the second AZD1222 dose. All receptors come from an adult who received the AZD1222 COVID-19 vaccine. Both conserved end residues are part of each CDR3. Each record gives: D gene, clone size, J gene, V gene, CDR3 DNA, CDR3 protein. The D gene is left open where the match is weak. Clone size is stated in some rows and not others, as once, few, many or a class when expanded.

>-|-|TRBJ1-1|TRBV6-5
TGTGCCAGCATGTCAGATGCTCCTGAAGCTTTCTTT
CASMSDAPEAFF
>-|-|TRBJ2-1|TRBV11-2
TGTGCCAGCAGCCCAATACTGACTAGCTACAATGAGCAGTTCTTC
CASSPILTSYNEQFF
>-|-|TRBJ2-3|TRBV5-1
TGCGCCAGCAGCTTCGGGGGCCGTTACACAGATACGCAGTATTTT
CASSFGGRYTDTQYF
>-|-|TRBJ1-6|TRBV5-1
TGCGCCAGCAGCTTTCAACAGAGCTCCTATAATTCACCCCTCCACTTT
CASSFQQSSYNSPLHF
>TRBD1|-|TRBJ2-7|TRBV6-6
TGTGCCAGCAGTCCTACTAATGCCCCCGGGACAGGGGTCTACGAGCAGTACTTC
CASSPTNAPGTGVYEQYF
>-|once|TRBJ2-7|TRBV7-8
TGTGCCAGCAGCCCAGAGGGGCCTATCAGCTACGAGCAGTACTTC
CASSPEGPISYEQYF
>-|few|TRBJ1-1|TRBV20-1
TGCAGTGCTAGTAGCAGACTTACTGAAGCTTTCTTT
CSASSRLTEAFF
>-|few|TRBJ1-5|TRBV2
TGTGCCAGCAATCCTACAGGGAATCAGCCCCAGCATTTT
CASNPTGNQPQHF
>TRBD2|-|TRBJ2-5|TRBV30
TGTGCCTGGAAACGTTGGCTAGCGGGGTACCAAGAGACCCAGTACTTC
CAWKRWLAGYQETQYF
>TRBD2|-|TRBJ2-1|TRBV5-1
TGCGCCAGCAGCTTTACTAGCGGGGCCAATGAGCAGTTCTTC
CASSFTSGANEQFF
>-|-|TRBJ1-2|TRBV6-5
TGTGCCAGCAGTTCGACAGGTGTCTATGGCTACACCTTC
CASSSTGVYGYTF
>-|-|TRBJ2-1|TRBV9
TGTGCCAGCAGCGTAGGCGGGGGCAGGGGGTACAATGAGCAGTTCTTC
CASSVGGGRGYNEQFF
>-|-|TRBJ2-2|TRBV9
TGTGCCAGCAGCTACAGGGACACCGGGGAGCTGTTTTTT
CASSYRDTGELFF
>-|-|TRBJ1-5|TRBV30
TGTGCCTGGAGACTGAATAGCAATCAGCCCCAGCATTTT
CAWRLNSNQPQHF
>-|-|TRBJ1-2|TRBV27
TGTGCCAGCAGCGGCAGTAGTCCCGATGGCTACACCTTC
CASSGSSPDGYTF
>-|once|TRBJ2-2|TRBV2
TGTGCCAGCAGATCACAGGGACGGACCGGGGAGCTGTTTTTT
CASRSQGRTGELFF
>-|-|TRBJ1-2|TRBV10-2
TGCGCCAGCAGTGTACGACAGGCTCATGGCTACACCTTC
CASSVRQAHGYTF
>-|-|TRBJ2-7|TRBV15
TGTGCCACCAGCGGATACGGGACGGGAACCTACGAGCAGTACTTC
CATSGYGTGTYEQYF
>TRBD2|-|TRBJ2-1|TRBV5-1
TGCGCCAGCAGCGTTAGCGGGGGCTACAATGAGCAGTTCTTC
CASSVSGGYNEQFF
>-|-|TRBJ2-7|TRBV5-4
TGTGCCAGCAGCTTCGCAGGCCGATCCTACGAGCAGTACTTC
CASSFAGRSYEQYF
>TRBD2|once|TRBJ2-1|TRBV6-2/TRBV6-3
TGTGCCAGCAGTATAGCGGGAGTCGCCTACAATGAGCAGTTCTTC
CASSIAGVAYNEQFF
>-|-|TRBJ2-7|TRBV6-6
TGTGCCAGCAGTTACTTCGACGAGCAGTACTTC
CASSYFDEQYF
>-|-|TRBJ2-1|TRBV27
TGTGCCAGCAGCTTCATACCAGGGCATGAGCAGTTCTTC
CASSFIPGHEQFF
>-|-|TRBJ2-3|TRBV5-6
TGTGCCAGCAGCTTGAGGAATAGCCCAGATACGCAGTATTTT
CASSLRNSPDTQYF
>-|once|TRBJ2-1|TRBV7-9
TGTGCCAGCAGCTTAGTTTCCAACAGGGATGAGCAGTTCTTC
CASSLVSNRDEQFF
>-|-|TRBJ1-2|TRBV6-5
TGTGCCAGCAGTTCCTCTGGACGGATAGCTAACTATGGCTACACCTTC
CASSSSGRIANYGYTF
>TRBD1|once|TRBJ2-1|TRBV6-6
TGTGCCAGCAGTTACGACAGGGGGGCATACAATGAGCAGTTCTTC
CASSYDRGAYNEQFF
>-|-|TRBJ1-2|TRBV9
TGTGCCAGCAGCGTATCGGGGGCGAACTATGGCTACACCTTC
CASSVSGANYGYTF